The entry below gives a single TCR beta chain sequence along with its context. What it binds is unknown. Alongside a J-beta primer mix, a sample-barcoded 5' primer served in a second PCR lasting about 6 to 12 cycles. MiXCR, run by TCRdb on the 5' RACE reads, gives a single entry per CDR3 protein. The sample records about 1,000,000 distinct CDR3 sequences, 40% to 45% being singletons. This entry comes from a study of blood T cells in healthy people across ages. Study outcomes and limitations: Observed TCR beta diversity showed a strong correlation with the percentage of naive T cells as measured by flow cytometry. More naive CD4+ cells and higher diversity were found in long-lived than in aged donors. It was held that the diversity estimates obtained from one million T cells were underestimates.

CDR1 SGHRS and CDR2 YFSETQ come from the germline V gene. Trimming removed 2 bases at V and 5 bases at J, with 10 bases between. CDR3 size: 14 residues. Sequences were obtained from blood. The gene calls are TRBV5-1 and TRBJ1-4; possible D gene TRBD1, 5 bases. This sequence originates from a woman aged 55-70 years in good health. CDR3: CASSLQERNEKLFF. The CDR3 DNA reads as TGCGCCAGCAGCTTACAGGAACGGAATGAAAAACTGTTTTTT.